This TCR beta chain originates from a study of T cell responses to AZD1222 COVID-19 vaccine. This CDR3 is built from 12 residues. V lost 4 bases, J lost 5 bases, and 9 bases lay in between. Germline V CDR1 and CDR2: MNHEY, SMNVEV (reference sequence). Clones were read by immunoSEQ multiplex PCR, and TCRdb kept only the in-frame ones, dropping some. The sample holds approximately 74,000 clones; over 65% are singletons and the top ten take around 25%. In its sample, this clone ranks as medium-sized. The receptor comes from an adult who received the AZD1222 COVID-19 vaccine. This rearrangement joins TRBV27 to TRBJ2-7; TRBD1 is a possible D gene (5 bases). The sequences come from peripheral blood, collected 28 days after the second AZD1222 dose. In DNA, the CDR3 is TGTGCCAGCAGTTCAGGGTATCACGAGCAGTACTTC. It translates to CASSSGYHEQYF.